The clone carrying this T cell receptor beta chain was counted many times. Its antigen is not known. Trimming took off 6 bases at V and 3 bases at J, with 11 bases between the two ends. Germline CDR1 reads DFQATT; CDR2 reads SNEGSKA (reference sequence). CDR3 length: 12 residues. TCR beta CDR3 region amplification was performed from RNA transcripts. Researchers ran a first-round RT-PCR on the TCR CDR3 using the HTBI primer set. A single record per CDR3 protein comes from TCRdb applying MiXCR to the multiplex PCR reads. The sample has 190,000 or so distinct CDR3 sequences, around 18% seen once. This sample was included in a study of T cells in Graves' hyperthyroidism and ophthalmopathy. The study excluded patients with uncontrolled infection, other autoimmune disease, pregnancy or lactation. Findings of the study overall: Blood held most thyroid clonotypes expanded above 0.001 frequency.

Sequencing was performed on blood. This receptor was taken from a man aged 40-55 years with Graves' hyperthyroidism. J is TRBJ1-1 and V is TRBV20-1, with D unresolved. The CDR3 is CSAAPGDTEAFF. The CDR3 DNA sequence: TGCAGTGCGGCGCCCGGGGACACTGAAGCTTTCTTT.